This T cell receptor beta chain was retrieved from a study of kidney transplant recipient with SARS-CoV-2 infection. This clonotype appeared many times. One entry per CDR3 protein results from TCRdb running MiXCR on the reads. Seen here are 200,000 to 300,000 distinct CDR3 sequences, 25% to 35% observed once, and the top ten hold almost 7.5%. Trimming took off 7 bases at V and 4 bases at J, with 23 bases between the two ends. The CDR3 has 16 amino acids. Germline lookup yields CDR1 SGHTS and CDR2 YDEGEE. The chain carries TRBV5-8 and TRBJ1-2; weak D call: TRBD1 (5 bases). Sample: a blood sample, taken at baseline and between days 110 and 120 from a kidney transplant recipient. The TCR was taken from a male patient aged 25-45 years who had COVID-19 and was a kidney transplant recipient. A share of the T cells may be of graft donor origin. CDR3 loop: CASADSHPRKTYGYTF. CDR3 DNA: TGTGCCAGCGCCGACAGTCATCCACGAAAGACCTATGGCTACACCTTC.